The 16 T cell receptor beta chains below come from one sample, sequenced in a study of radiation and T cells in renal cell carcinoma. The time point denotes: blood 4 weeks post-SBRT, at nephrectomy. The treatment here: 15 Gy SBRT to primary tumor, nephrectomy 4 weeks later. Profiling relied on immunoSEQ multiplex PCR, and the TCRdb table lists in-frame clones only, not all of them. The table records around 30,000 clones, roughly 80% of them present only once. Here the sequenced sample was blood, taken from a patient whose treatment included radiotherapy and nephrectomy. These receptor sequences come from a man in his sixties with renal cell carcinoma.

This chain uses TRBV7-9 with TRBJ1-1, with D maybe TRBD1 (6 bases). V shed 5 bases and J shed 4 bases, with 17 bases lying between them. The CDR3 contains 15 residues. Germline lookup yields CDR1 SEHNR and CDR2 FQNEAQ (reference sequence). The CDR3, as DNA: TGTGCCAGCAGCCCACAGGGAGGGGTAAGCACTGAAGCTTTCTTT. Protein: CASSPQGGVSTEAFF.

The rearrangement joins TRBV5-1 to TRBJ1-4; possibly TRBD1 for D (5 bases). The CDR3 length is 15 residues. Germline assignment: CDR1 SGHRS and CDR2 YFSETQ. Trimming stripped 2 bases from V and 5 bases from J, with 13 bases between. Written as DNA, the CDR3 is TGCGCCAGCAGCTTACCCGGGACGGGCAATGAAAAACTGTTTTTT. Translated, it gives CASSLPGTGNEKLFF.

This clone turned up a few times. The chain uses TRBV6-5 and TRBJ1-1; D might be TRBD1 (6 bases). This CDR3 has 13 amino acids. CDR1 and CDR2 from the germline V gene are MNHEY and SVGAGI. The germline V and J ends were trimmed by 0 bases and 5 bases, with 7 bases remaining between them. CDR3 nucleotide sequence: TGTGCCAGCAGTTACTCAGGGGGGACTGAAGCTTTCTTT. Translation gives CASSYSGGTEAFF.

The V and J genes are TRBV7-8 and TRBJ1-5; a weak D match, TRBD1 (5 bases). The CDR3 is 12 amino acids. V was shortened by 3 bases and J by 7 bases, with 7 bases between the two germline ends. Germline V gene data show CDR1 as SGHVS and CDR2 as FQNEAQ. The CDR3 DNA follows: TGTGCCAGCAGCTTGCAGGGCCAGCCCCAGCATTTT. Translated, it gives CASSLQGQPQHF.

This clone was detected once. The chain carries TRBV18 and TRBJ1-2, with a possible D match to TRBD1 (5 bases). V was cut by 1 base and J by 4 bases, with 10 bases left in between. The V gene's germline CDR1 is KGHSH and CDR2 LQKENI. The CDR3 loop spans 14 amino acids. The CDR3 sequence: CASSPRDDSYGYTF. The CDR3 DNA reads as TGTGCCAGCTCACCACGGGACGATTCCTATGGCTACACCTTC.

This clone was detected a few times. The J gene is TRBJ1-1, the V gene TRBV5-6, with unresolved D. Trimming removed 2 bases from V and 5 bases from J, with 4 bases in between. The germline V gene encodes CDR1 SGHDT and CDR2 YYEEEE. CDR3 length equals 11 residues. The CDR3 region is CASSFATEAFF. The CDR3 DNA sequence: TGTGCCAGCAGCTTTGCAACTGAAGCTTTCTTT. The whole variable domain, remainder taken from reference TRBV5-6 and TRBJ1-1, is DAGVTQSPTHLIKTRGQQVTLRCSPKSGHDTVSWYQQALGQGPQFIFQYYEEEERQRGNFPDRFSGHQFPNYSSELNVNALLLGDSALYLCASSFATEAFFGQGTRLTVV.

This chain uses TRBV7-6 with TRBJ2-5, with a tentative D call TRBD2 (5 bases). The CDR3 has 14 amino acids. Germline-derived CDR1 and CDR2 are SGHVS and FNYEAQ. V lost 1 base to trimming and J lost 4 bases, with 10 bases between them. The CDR3 nucleotides are TGTGCCAGCAGCTTAGGCGGGCCAGTAGAGACCCAGTACTTC. This gives the protein CASSLGGPVETQYF.

In DNA form, the CDR3 reads TGTGCCAGCAGCAGACGGCCCACCAGTGAGCAGTTCTTC. Residues: CASSRRPTSEQFF. The chain is built from TRBV9 and TRBJ2-1; D remains ambiguous. CDR1 and CDR2 (germline): SGDLS, YYNGEE. Between the trimmed V and J ends, which lost 4 bases and 9 bases, there was a span of 14 bases. The CDR3 extends over 13 amino acids.

For this clone: The same CDR3 also results from other DNA sequences found in this sample. V is TRBV7-2 and J is TRBJ2-1, with TRBD2 matching 8 bases. Trimming took 7 bases from V and 6 from J; bases not matched to a gene: 2. Germline loops: CDR1 SGHTA, CDR2 FQGNSA. This CDR3 comprises 12 residues. This chain's CDR3 is CASTLAGNEQFF. The CDR3 nucleotides read TGTGCCAGCACTCTAGCGGGCAATGAGCAGTTCTTC.

The sample holds a few counts of this clone. V gene TRBV6-4 combines with J gene TRBJ1-1; 9 bases align to TRBD1. The J segment lost 2 bases and the V segment lost 6 bases, leaving 7 bases of the junction unmatched. The length of the CDR3 is 15 residues. Germline V gene sequence: CDR1 MRHNA, CDR2 SNTAGT. Here the CDR3 reads CASRKTGGGNTEAFF. The CDR3 DNA reads TGTGCCAGCAGGAAGACAGGGGGTGGAAACACTGAAGCTTTCTTT.

The DNA of the CDR3 is TGTGCCAGCAGTCCCCCGTGGTCCAATGAGCAGTTCTTC. Its translation: CASSPPWSNEQFF. The rearrangement uses TRBV6-5 and TRBJ2-1; D remains ambiguous. Germline CDR1 reads MNHEY; CDR2 reads SVGAGI. V lost 5 bases and J lost 6, with 11 bases in between. The CDR3 has 13 amino acids.

V is TRBV7-2 and J is TRBJ2-5, with 9 positions matching TRBD2. The CDR3 is made up of 16 amino acids. V shed 1 base, J shed 4 bases, and the junction held 7 bases outside the gene matches. CDR1 and CDR2 from the germline V gene are SGHTA and FQGNSA. CDR3 in DNA: TGTGCCAGCAGCTTAGTAGGACTAGCGAGTGTAGAGACCCAGTACTTC. Translation: CASSLVGLASVETQYF.

The CDR3 nucleotides are TGTGCCAGCAGCTTGGGTTTTAGCGGGCGAGGGAATGAGCAGTTCTTC. It encodes CASSLGFSGRGNEQFF. The J gene is TRBJ2-1, the V gene TRBV5-4; 7 bases fit TRBD2. Germline lookup yields CDR1 SGHNT and CDR2 YYREEE (reference sequence). The length of the CDR3 is 16 residues. The V segment lost 0 bases and the J segment 7 bases; nucleotides outside the gene matches: 10.

This sequence joins TRBV5-6 and TRBJ1-6; D call uncertain. The CDR3 consists of 14 residues. The V gene's germline CDR1 is SGHDT and CDR2 YYEEEE. V was clipped by 3 bases and J by 6 bases, with 10 bases between them. The CDR3 loop is CASSYRFGNSPLHF. DNA for the CDR3: TGTGCCAGCAGCTACCGATTCGGTAATTCACCCCTCCACTTT.

CDR3 nucleotide sequence: TGTGCCAGCAGTTTAAGGCAGGGCTATGGCTACACCTTC. Translating gives CASSLRQGYGYTF. This sequence joins TRBV27 and TRBJ1-2; weak D call: TRBD1 (5 bases). The CDR3 spans 13 residues. The germline gives CDR1 MNHEY, CDR2 SMNVEV (reference sequence). The V gene lost 2 bases and the J gene lost 4 bases, with 8 bases spanning the gap.

The rearrangement links TRBV10-2 to TRBJ2-3, with D perhaps matching TRBD2 (6 bases). CDR1 WSHSY and CDR2 SAAADI come from the germline V gene. Trimming left V 1 base short and J 2 bases short, with 13 bases between. There are 16 residues in the CDR3. This chain's CDR3 is CASSELASVPTDTQYF. DNA of the CDR3: TGCGCCAGCAGTGAGTTGGCTAGCGTTCCCACAGATACGCAGTATTTT.